Included here is one T cell receptor beta chain sequence, with context. The data were taken from a study of T cell changes during pregnancy in multiple sclerosis. Germline-derived CDR1 and CDR2 are SGHTA and FQGNSA. V was clipped by 0 bases and J by 8 bases; unmatched bases: 1. The CDR3 is 13 residues long. Sequencing was performed with immunoSEQ multiplex PCR; in TCRdb, only in-frame clones are kept and a portion is missing. The sample records about 70,000 clones, roughly 94% being singletons. The chain links TRBV7-2 to TRBJ1-2; the match to TRBD1 covers 9 bases. The clonotype originates from a female donor with multiple sclerosis, enrolled in a pregnancy study. The sequencing used peripheral blood, collected in the third trimester of pregnancy. CDR3 in amino acids: CASSLAGTGGYTF. The CDR3 DNA reads as TGTGCCAGCAGCTTAGCAGGGACAGGGGGCTACACCTTC. Full variable domain (remainder filled in from reference TRBV7-2 and TRBJ1-2): GAGVSQSPSNKVTEKGKDVELRCDPISGHTALYWYRQSLGQGLEFLIYFQGNSAPDKSGLPSDRFSAERTGGSVSTLTIQRTQQEDSAVYLCASSLAGTGGYTFGSGTRLTVV.